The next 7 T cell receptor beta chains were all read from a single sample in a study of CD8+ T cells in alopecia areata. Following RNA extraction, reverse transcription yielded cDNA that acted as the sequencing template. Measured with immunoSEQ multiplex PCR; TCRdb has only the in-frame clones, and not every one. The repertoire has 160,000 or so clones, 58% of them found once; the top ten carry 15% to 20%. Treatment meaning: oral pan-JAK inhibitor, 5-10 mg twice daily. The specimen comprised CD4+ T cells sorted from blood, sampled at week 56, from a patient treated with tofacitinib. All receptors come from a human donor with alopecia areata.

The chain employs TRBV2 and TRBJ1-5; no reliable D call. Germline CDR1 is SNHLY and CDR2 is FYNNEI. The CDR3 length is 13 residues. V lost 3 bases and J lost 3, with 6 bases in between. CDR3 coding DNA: TGTGCCAGCAGTGAGGCGAACAATCAGCCCCAGCATTTT. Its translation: CASSEANNQPQHF.

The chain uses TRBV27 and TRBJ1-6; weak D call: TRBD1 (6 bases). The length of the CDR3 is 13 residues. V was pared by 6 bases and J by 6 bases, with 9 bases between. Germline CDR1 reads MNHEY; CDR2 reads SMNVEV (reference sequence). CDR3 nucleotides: TGTGCCAGCAGGACAGGCAGTAATTCACCCCTCCACTTT. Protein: CASRTGSNSPLHF.

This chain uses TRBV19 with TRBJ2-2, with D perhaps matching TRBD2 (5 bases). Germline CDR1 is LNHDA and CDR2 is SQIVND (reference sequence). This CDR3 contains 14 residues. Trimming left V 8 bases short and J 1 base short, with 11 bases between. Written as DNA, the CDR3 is TGTGCCAGTTTGACACGGGAGAACACCGGGGAGCTGTTTTTT. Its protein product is CASLTRENTGELFF. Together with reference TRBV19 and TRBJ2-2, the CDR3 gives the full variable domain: DGGITQSPKYLFRKEGQNVTLSCEQNLNHDAMYWYRQDPGQGLRLIYYSQIVNDFQKGDIAEGYSVSREKKESFPLTVTSAQKNPTAFYLCASLTRENTGELFFGEGSRLTVL.

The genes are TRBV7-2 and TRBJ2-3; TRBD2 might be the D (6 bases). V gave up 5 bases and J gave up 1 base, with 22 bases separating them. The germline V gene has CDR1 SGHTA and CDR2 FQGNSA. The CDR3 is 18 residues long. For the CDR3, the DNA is TGTGCCAGCAGCCGACAATATGCCGGACTAATGGGCACAGATACGCAGTATTTT. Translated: CASSRQYAGLMGTDTQYF.

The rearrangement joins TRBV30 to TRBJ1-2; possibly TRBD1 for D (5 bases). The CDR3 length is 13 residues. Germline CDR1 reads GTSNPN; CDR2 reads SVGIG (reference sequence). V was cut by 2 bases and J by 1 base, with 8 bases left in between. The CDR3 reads CAWSRQGNYGYTF. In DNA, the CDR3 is TGTGCCTGGAGTCGGCAGGGTAACTATGGCTACACCTTC.

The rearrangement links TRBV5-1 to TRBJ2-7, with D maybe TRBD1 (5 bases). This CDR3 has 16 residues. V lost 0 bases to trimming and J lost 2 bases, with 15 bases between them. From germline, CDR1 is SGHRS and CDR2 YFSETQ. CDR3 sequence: CASSLGGRSGAYEQYF. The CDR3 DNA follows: TGCGCCAGCAGCTTGGGGGGCCGGTCCGGAGCCTACGAGCAGTACTTC. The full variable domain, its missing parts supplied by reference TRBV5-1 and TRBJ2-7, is KAGVTQTPRYLIKTRGQQVTLSCSPISGHRSVSWYQQTPGQGLQFLFEYFSETQRNKGNFPGRFSGRQFSNSRSEMNVSTLELGDSALYLCASSLGGRSGAYEQYFGPGTRLTVT.

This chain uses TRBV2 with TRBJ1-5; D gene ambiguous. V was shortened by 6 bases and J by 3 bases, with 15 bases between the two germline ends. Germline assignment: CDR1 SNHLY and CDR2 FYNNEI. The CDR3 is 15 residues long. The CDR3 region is CASSPVRSNNQPQHF. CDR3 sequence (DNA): TGTGCCAGCAGCCCAGTCAGGTCGAACAATCAGCCCCAGCATTTT.